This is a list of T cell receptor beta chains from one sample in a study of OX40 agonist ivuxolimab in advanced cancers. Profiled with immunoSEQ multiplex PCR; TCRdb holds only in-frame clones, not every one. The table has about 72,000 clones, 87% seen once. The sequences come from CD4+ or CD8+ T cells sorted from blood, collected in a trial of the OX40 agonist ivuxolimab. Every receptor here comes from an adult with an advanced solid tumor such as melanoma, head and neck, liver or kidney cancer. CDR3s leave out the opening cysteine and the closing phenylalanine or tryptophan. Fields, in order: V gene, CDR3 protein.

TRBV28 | ASSYRARLPQH
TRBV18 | ASSPDVAKNIQY
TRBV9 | ASSVGTDYNEKLF
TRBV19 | ASSGTGSYSNQPQH
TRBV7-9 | ASSPGTGSFYEQY
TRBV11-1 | ASGRTGDRTDTQY
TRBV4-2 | ASSQDIDVWYGYT
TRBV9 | ASSVDPGRNEKLF
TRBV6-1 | ASWGQGITDTQY
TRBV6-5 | ASSLPSRWNTEAF
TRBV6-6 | ASSYSRGGQPQH
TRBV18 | ASSPLPRGTGHSYEQY
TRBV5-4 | ASSLFGNTIY
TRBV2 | ASGPSESNQPQH
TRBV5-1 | ASSLGGQTDTQY
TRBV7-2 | ASSLFGVTDTQY
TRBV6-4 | ASSDTGGRQQF
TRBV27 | ASSLSWTTEQY
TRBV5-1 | ASSLGSSGRADTQY
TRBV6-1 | ASSADGRGSGNTIY
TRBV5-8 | ASSLAGKTGSVRMYGYT
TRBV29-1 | SVDQGNTGELF
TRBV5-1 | ASRTRAAQETQY
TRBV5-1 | ASSLARINTDTQY
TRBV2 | ASRRTELGEKLF
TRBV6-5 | ASRTGISDTQY
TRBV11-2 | ASSGLAGKETQY
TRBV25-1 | ASSEISGSEKLF
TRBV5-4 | ASSFFIGGGAHEQF
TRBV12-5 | ASGFYSGTTSGREQY
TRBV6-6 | ASSYGTSGTYNEQF
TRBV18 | ASSPWAGEDNEQF
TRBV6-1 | ASSEASGGGGYT
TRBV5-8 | ASSRGHSTDTQY
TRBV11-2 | ASSLVGTPQY
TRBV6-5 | ASSREYSNQPQH
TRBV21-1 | AGSKSGRGSEGQTYEQY
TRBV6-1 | ASSEAYRAETQY
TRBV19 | ASSPRTVSEQF
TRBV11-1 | ASSSGQIYNEQF
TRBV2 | ASRVTGGTGELF
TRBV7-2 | ASSSRDLIYEQY
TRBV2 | ASSDDRGRTEAF
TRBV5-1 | ASSLASSASYEQY
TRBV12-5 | ASGPGTSGQETQY
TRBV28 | ASSGGQGVDEQY
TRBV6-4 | ASAPGPASNEQF
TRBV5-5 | ASSLTGARGDTQY
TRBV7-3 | ASSSPSGQNGYT
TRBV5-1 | ASSFGQDIHGYT
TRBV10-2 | ASSEPRTKQF
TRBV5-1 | ASSLAESSYNEQF
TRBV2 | ASSVYRGYEQY
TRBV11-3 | ASSAYGETQY
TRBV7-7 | ASSISGGARETQY
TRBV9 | ASSPRLISYEQY